This paragraph reports one T cell receptor (beta chain). Antigen specificity is unknown. The CDR3 consists of 15 residues. Germline V gene sequence: CDR1 SGHTA, CDR2 FQGNSA. J lost 2 bases, V lost 0 bases, and 2 bases had no gene match. PCR amplification relied on 60 Vbeta primers (plus 13 Jbeta primers). In the authors' workflow: Counted up in a later analysis, unique TCR beta chains came to approximately 77 million, with around 9.9 million shared. TCRdb's copy holds only in-frame clones and misses some; the assay was immunoSEQ multiplex PCR. The DNA gave D and trimming, while V, J and clone size come from that table. The table includes roughly 120,000 clones, over 65% detected once. This entry comes from a study of cytomegalovirus exposure and HLA in healthy donors. Study-wide results and limits: Researchers reported from a later analysis that most CMV-associated TCR beta chains appeared HLA-restricted. The study flagged approximately 180 TCR beta chains as cytomegalovirus-associated. Whilst most TCR sequences proved rare, a subset of public TCRs occurred across many donors.

The TCR sequence derives from a woman between 45 and 60 years old in good health and CMV-seropositive. The sample was PBMCs. The V gene is TRBV7-2, the J gene TRBJ2-7; 9 nucleotides align to TRBD2. The CDR3 nucleotides are TGTGCCAGCAGCTTAGCGACTAGCGGTACCTACGAGCAGTACTTC. It is translated as CASSLATSGTYEQYF.